The 6 T cell receptor beta chains below all came from one sample that was sequenced in a study of T cells of healthy individuals. TCRdb reanalysed the 5' RACE reads using MiXCR and keeps one entry per CDR3 protein. The data hold approximately 100,000 distinct CDR3 sequences, with 17% observed a single time. These receptors originate from a human donor in good health.

This clonotype was detected ten times or more. This CDR3 reads CASSFSRIGAVGSYEQYF. Here the CDR3 DNA reads TGTGCCAGCAGTTTTAGCCGGATTGGGGCAGTGGGCTCCTACGAGCAGTACTTC. The chain uses TRBV28 and TRBJ2-7, with a weak D call TRBD1 (5 bases). The CDR3 spans 18 residues. Germline-derived CDR1 and CDR2 are MDHEN and SYDVKM. V was clipped by 3 bases and J by 0 bases, with 21 bases between them.

J is TRBJ1-6 and V is TRBV7-2; TRBD1 is a possible D gene (5 bases). Trimming removed 2 bases from V and 13 bases from J, with 21 bases in between. The CDR3 has 16 amino acids. The V gene's germline CDR1 is SGHTA and CDR2 FQGNSA. CDR3 DNA sequence: TGTGCCAGCAGCTTAATGGGTGGGACCGGGCAAGGCCCCCTCCACTTT. Its translation: CASSLMGGTGQGPLHF.

The V gene is TRBV6-5, the J gene TRBJ1-2; TRBD1 is a possible D gene (5 bases). Per the germline V gene, CDR1 is MNHEY and CDR2 is SVGAGI. The ends were cut back, 11 bases at V and 8 bases at J, with 18 bases in the middle. CDR3 size: 12 residues. CDR3 loop: CAAREGISGYTF. CDR3 sequence (DNA): TGTGCCGCCCGGGAGGGGATAAGCGGCTACACCTTC.

The chain combines TRBV7-2 with TRBJ2-6; perhaps TRBD1 as D (5 bases). This CDR3 has 16 amino acids. The ends were cut back, 2 bases at V and 1 base at J, with 9 bases in the middle. Germline CDR1 and CDR2: SGHTA and FQGNSA. The CDR3 loop reads CASSLYRMSGANVLTF. The CDR3 DNA follows: TGTGCCAGCAGCTTATACAGGATGTCTGGGGCCAACGTCCTGACTTTC.

This clonotype was picked up a small number of times. This sequence joins TRBV9 and TRBJ2-2, with D maybe TRBD2 (6 bases). The CDR3 contains 14 residues. V was clipped by 0 bases and J by 3 bases, with 6 bases between them. Germline V gene sequence: CDR1 SGDLS, CDR2 YYNGEE. Written as DNA, the CDR3 is TGTGCCAGCAGCGTAGGGGGGGACACCGGGGAGCTGTTTTTT. This encodes CASSVGGDTGELFF.

This clonotype came up many times. This rearrangement joins TRBV7-9 to TRBJ2-4; perhaps TRBD1 as D (7 bases). Germline lookup yields CDR1 SEHNR and CDR2 FQNEAQ (reference sequence). CDR3 length equals 15 residues. V was shortened by 7 bases and J by 4 bases, with 17 bases between the two germline ends. The CDR3 DNA reads TGTGCCAGCAACCCGGGCGGGACAGTGAAAAACATTCAGTACTTC. Its protein is CASNPGGTVKNIQYF.